This entry describes one T cell receptor beta chain. Its cognate antigen is unknown. The CDR3 has 14 amino acids. The V gene's germline CDR1 is MDHEN and CDR2 SYDVKM. V shed 10 bases and J 2 bases; nucleotides not matched to a gene: 10. Time point: patch test 2, 6 weeks after DPC sensitization. The treatment: therapeutic diphenylcyclopropenone sensitization with weekly scalp DPC. Total RNA was isolated from whole blood that had not been fractionated. The data belong to a study of human T cells and chemical hapten exposure. In the study overall: Skin on the upper inner arm, roughly 2 cm by roughly 2 cm in size, was sensitized with 2% DPC. Across samples, TCR yields varied, mostly owing to small differences in pooled library volumes. DPC at 0.01% went onto the upper back in patch tests, read at 6 days. Regarding the study as a whole: Expanded TCRs created a significantly greater count of big CDR3 similarity clusters than controls did.

TCRdb re-analysed the RACE reads in MiXCR, keeping a single row per CDR3 protein. The sample lists tens of thousands of distinct CDR3 sequences, 8.5% to 10% seen once, with roughly 13% in the top ten. The genes are TRBV28 and TRBJ2-7, with 8 bases matching TRBD1. This TCR derives from a woman in her twenties or thirties with alopecia areata. Some clones in this sample may be carry-over from other donors' samples. Here the sequenced sample was whole blood, taken in connection with sensitization to the hapten diphenylcyclopropenone (DPC). The CDR3 DNA sequence: TGTGCCACTCGTGGGACAGGACCTCCCTACGAGCAGTACTTC. Its protein product is CATRGTGPPYEQYF.